Following are 2 T cell receptor beta chains from one sample sequenced in a study of blood T cell repertoires in COVID-19. TCRdb's table, derived via immunoSEQ multiplex PCR, lists solely in-frame clones and lacks some. Among some 250,000 clones listed, about 86% were seen once. Sequencing was performed on peripheral blood. The receptors shown here come from a man aged 50-59 years with active or convalescent COVID-19.

The table lists this clone with a count of one. J is TRBJ2-1 and V is TRBV27, with D possibly matching TRBD1 (5 bases). Trimming removed 8 bases at V and 7 bases at J, with 18 bases between. The CDR3 spans 14 residues. Germline CDR1 and CDR2: MNHEY and SMNVEV (reference sequence). CDR3 region: CASVTRPKGNEQFF. For the CDR3, the DNA is TGTGCCAGCGTTACTCGCCCCAAGGGGAATGAGCAGTTCTTC.

The CDR3 spells CASSIGTVSNQPQHF. The CDR3 nucleotides read TGTGCCAGTAGTATCGGGACAGTTAGCAATCAGCCCCAGCATTTT. The chain links TRBV19 to TRBJ1-5; TRBD1 agrees at 7 bases. The CDR3 is 15 residues long. Trimming cost V 3 bases and J 0 bases; bases outside gene matches: 2. Germline CDR1 and CDR2: LNHDA and SQIVND (reference sequence).